A single sample gave rise to the 5 T cell receptor beta chains below, sequenced in a study of cytomegalovirus exposure and HLA in healthy donors. The PCR used 60 Vbeta and 13 Jbeta primers. Libraries were prepared by immunoSEQ multiplex PCR; TCRdb keeps only in-frame clonotypes and omits some of them. In all, the sample yields more than 90,000 clones. Sequencing input: PBMCs. The receptors come from a man aged 30 to 45 in good health and CMV-seronegative.

The chain joins TRBV7-8 to TRBJ2-5, with D hard to call. TRBJ2-7 explains the end of the DNA better; the J call may be wrong. Per the germline V gene, CDR1 is SGHVS and CDR2 is FQNEAQ. This CDR3 is 13 amino acids long. The CDR3 reads CASSSAHYYEQYF. The CDR3, as DNA: TGTGCCAGCAGCTCCGCACACTACTACGAGCAGTACTTC.

The chain is built from TRBV19 and TRBJ2-7, with a weak D call TRBD1 (6 bases). Per the germline V gene, CDR1 is LNHDA and CDR2 is SQIVND (reference sequence). The CDR3 runs 14 residues. V lost 5 bases and J lost 2, with 13 bases in between. The CDR3 loop is CASSPTWTAYEQYF. Written as DNA, the CDR3 is TGTGCCAGTAGTCCGACATGGACAGCCTACGAGCAGTACTTC. Full variable domain (rest looked up from reference TRBV19 and TRBJ2-7): DGGITQSPKYLFRKEGQNVTLSCEQNLNHDAMYWYRQDPGQGLRLIYYSQIVNDFQKGDIAEGYSVSREKKESFPLTVTSAQKNPTAFYLCASSPTWTAYEQYFGPGTRLTVT.

Details on this clone: Other nucleotide sequences from this sample produce the same CDR3. The chain recombines TRBV29-1 with TRBJ2-3, with TRBD1 identical over 8 bases. The CDR3 is 13 amino acids. The ends lost 7 bases at V and 2 bases at J; junction bases unmatched: 5. Germline loops: CDR1 SQVTM, CDR2 ANQGSEA. This chain's CDR3 is CSARTGNTDTQYF. CDR3 DNA sequence: TGCAGCGCCAGGACAGGGAACACAGATACGCAGTATTTT.

V usage is TRBV7-2 and J usage is TRBJ2-7; 8 nucleotides align to TRBD1. The germline V gene encodes CDR1 SGHTA and CDR2 FQGNSA. The CDR3 is 14 residues long. The V and J ends lost 7 bases and 2 bases, in that order; junction bases with no gene match: 7. This CDR3 reads CASKRTGFTYEQYF. CDR3 in DNA: TGTGCCAGCAAACGGACAGGGTTTACCTACGAGCAGTACTTC. Together with reference TRBV7-2 and TRBJ2-7, the CDR3 gives the full variable domain: GAGVSQSPSNKVTEKGKDVELRCDPISGHTALYWYRQSLGQGLEFLIYFQGNSAPDKSGLPSDRFSAERTGGSVSTLTIQRTQQEDSAVYLCASKRTGFTYEQYFGPGTRLTVT.

The rearrangement uses TRBV30 and TRBJ1-1; 8 nucleotides agree with TRBD1. After removal of 5 bases from V and 5 bases from J, the junction contained 7 bases not matched to a gene. The CDR3 loop spans 13 amino acids. Germline CDR1 and CDR2: GTSNPN and SVGIG (reference sequence). CDR3 DNA sequence: TGTGCCTGGGATACAGGGGGGGGAACTGAAGCTTTCTTT. It specifies CAWDTGGGTEAFF.